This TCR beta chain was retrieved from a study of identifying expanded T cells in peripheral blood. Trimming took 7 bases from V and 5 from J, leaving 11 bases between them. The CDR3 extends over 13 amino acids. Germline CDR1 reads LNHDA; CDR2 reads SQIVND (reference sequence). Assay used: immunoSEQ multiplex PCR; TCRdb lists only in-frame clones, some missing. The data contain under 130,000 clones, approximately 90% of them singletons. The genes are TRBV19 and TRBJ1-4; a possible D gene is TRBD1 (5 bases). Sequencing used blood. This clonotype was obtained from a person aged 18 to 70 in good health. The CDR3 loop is CASTGTVNEKLFF. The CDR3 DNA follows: TGTGCCAGTACCGGGACGGTCAATGAAAAACTGTTTTTT.